A single sample gave rise to the 6 T cell receptor beta chains below, sequenced in a study of cytomegalovirus exposure and HLA in healthy donors. Profiling relied on immunoSEQ multiplex PCR, and the TCRdb table lists in-frame clones only, not all of them. The data contain fewer than 90,000 clones, 90% to 95% of them singletons. Sequencing was done on a sample of PBMCs. Receptor source: a young woman in good health and CMV-seronegative.

The chain recombines TRBV11-2 with TRBJ2-1; TRBD2 aligns across 12 bases. The germline V gene has CDR1 SGHAT and CDR2 FQNNGV. After removal of 5 bases from V and 0 bases from J, the junction contained 8 bases not matched to a gene. The CDR3 is 18 residues long. The CDR3 bases are TGTGCCAGCAGCCTCCGACTAGCGGGAGCTCTCTCCTACAATGAGCAGTTCTTC. Translated, it gives CASSLRLAGALSYNEQFF. The full variable domain, completed using reference TRBV11-2 and TRBJ2-1, is EAGVAQSPRYKIIEKRQSVAFWCNPISGHATLYWYQQILGQGPKLLIQFQNNGVVDDSQLPKDRFSAERLKGVDSTLKIQPAKLEDSAVYLCASSLRLAGALSYNEQFFGPGTRLTVL.

This chain uses TRBV5-5 with TRBJ2-7, with 8 bases matching TRBD1. The CDR3 sequence is 17 residues long. V gave up 1 base and J gave up 5 bases; unmatched junction bases: 14. CDR1 and CDR2 from the germline V gene are SGHKS and YYEKEE (reference sequence). The CDR3, as DNA: TGTGCCAGCAGCTTGTTAGGGCTAGGACAGGGTGTACACGAGCAGTACTTC. Protein product: CASSLLGLGQGVHEQYF.

This rearrangement joins TRBV2 to TRBJ2-7; no reliable D call. The CDR3 contains 13 residues. Between the trimmed V and J ends, which lost 7 bases and 5 bases, there was a span of 15 bases. CDR1 SNHLY and CDR2 FYNNEI come from the germline V gene. Written as DNA, the CDR3 is TGTGCCAGCATTCTCGCTGATGCTAACGAGCAGTACTTC. It is translated as CASILADANEQYF.

V is TRBV5-4 and J is TRBJ2-7, with D possibly being TRBD2 (5 bases). CDR3 length equals 14 residues. Germline V gene sequence: CDR1 SGHNT, CDR2 YYREEE (reference sequence). V lost 3 bases to trimming and J lost 1 base, with 11 bases between them. CDR3 sequence: CASSSGGLSYEQYF. DNA for the CDR3: TGTGCCAGCAGCTCAGGCGGGTTGTCCTACGAGCAGTACTTC.

This clone was recorded once. This rearrangement joins TRBV19 to TRBJ1-1; TRBD1 aligns across 7 bases. In germline, CDR1 is LNHDA, CDR2 SQIVND (reference sequence). The V gene end was trimmed by 2 bases and the J gene end by 5 bases; junction bases not matched to a gene: 5. This CDR3 is 14 amino acids long. The CDR3 is CASSIQGVATEAFF. The CDR3 DNA reads TGTGCCAGTAGTATACAGGGGGTTGCGACTGAAGCTTTCTTT.

Points on this clone: It is likely a read error, because the conserved phenylalanine at the end of the CDR3 is missing. No DNA is shown, since the ends of the CDR3 on it are uncertain; the CDR3 is the one TCRdb lists. This chain links TRBV28 with TRBJ1-2. The CDR3 is 11 residues long, ends included. Germline loops: CDR1 MDHEN, CDR2 SYDVKM. CDR3 sequence reads: CASGSSPDFLP.